This T cell receptor beta chain is from a study of blood T cell repertoires in COVID-19. J gave up 4 bases and V 4 bases, and 7 bases lay outside the gene matches. CDR1 and CDR2 from the germline V gene are SGHDN and FVKESK. CDR3 size: 15 residues. The protocol was immunoSEQ multiplex PCR, while the TCRdb copy is restricted to in-frame clones and leaves out a portion. The sample lists approximately 210,000 clones, 70% to 85% seen once, with about 15% in the top ten. What was sequenced was PBMCs or T cells enriched from blood (not recorded which). The receptor comes from a man between 35 and 55 years old who had recovered from COVID-19. The J gene is TRBJ1-3, the V gene TRBV14; the match to TRBD1 covers 7 bases. CDR3 nucleotide sequence: TGTGCCAGCAGCCGAGACAGGGCGCGGGGAAACACCATATATTTT. Translating gives CASSRDRARGNTIYF.